The 3 T cell receptor beta chains reported below all come from one sample, sequenced in a study of blood T cell repertoires in COVID-19. Clones were read by immunoSEQ multiplex PCR, and TCRdb kept only the in-frame ones, dropping some. The sample holds around 330,000 clones, around 86% seen once. What was sequenced was PBMCs or T cells enriched from blood (not recorded which). Every receptor here comes from a man in his 60s who had recovered from COVID-19.

This clone was recorded a few times. The chain recombines TRBV19 with TRBJ2-7, with 10 bases fitting TRBD1. CDR3 length equals 16 residues. Trimming cost V 5 bases and J 5 bases; bases outside gene matches: 12. Germline assignment: CDR1 LNHDA and CDR2 SQIVND (reference sequence). As DNA, the CDR3 is TGTGCCAGTAGTTCCTCCGGGACAGGGGTTAGGCACGAGCAGTACTTC. Translating gives CASSSSGTGVRHEQYF.

The J gene is TRBJ2-7, the V gene TRBV9; possible D gene TRBD2, 5 bases. V was pared by 3 bases and J by 7 bases, with 14 bases between. The CDR3 covers 13 residues. Germline assignment: CDR1 SGDLS and CDR2 YYNGEE. In DNA form, the CDR3 reads TGTGCCAGCAGCGAGCACAGTGTAGCGGAGCAGTACTTC. It codes for CASSEHSVAEQYF.

This sequence joins TRBV7-2 and TRBJ2-2, with 8 bases fitting TRBD2. Trimming removed 5 bases from V and 4 bases from J; junction bases left unmatched: 6. Germline CDR1 and CDR2: SGHTA and FQGNSA. There are 15 residues in the CDR3. CDR3 region: CASSPAGEGTGELFF. CDR3 bases: TGTGCCAGCAGCCCAGCGGGAGAAGGCACCGGGGAGCTGTTTTTT.